This T cell receptor beta chain emerged from a study of T cell changes during pregnancy in multiple sclerosis. Germline-derived CDR1 and CDR2 are SGHRS and YFSETQ. This CDR3 region has 14 residues. The V segment lost 0 bases and the J segment 5 bases; nucleotides outside the gene matches: 0. The method was immunoSEQ multiplex PCR; TCRdb's version includes in-frame clones alone and lacks a portion of them. Altogether 45,000 to 70,000 clones are present, about 91% being singletons, with the ten largest covering 0.15% to 0.2%. This chain joins TRBV5-1 and TRBJ1-5; 9 nucleotides agree with TRBD1. Specimen: CD4+ T cells from peripheral blood mononuclear cells, collected in the second trimester of pregnancy. The clonotype comes from a female donor with multiple sclerosis, enrolled in a pregnancy study. The CDR3 bases are TGCGCCAGCAGCTTGGGACAGGGGGATCAGCCCCAGCATTTT. Amino acids: CASSLGQGDQPQHF.